This T cell receptor beta chain was found in a study of vaccination effects on CD4 cells after COVID-19 (dated 2022 in TCRdb). Some background on the complete study: The ViraFEST assay stimulated PBMC with viral peptide pools and then used TCR sequencing to identify antigen-specific CD4+ T cell clonotypes by expansion. Participants received two doses of either the BNT162b2 or the mRNA-1273 mRNA SARS-CoV-2 vaccine. Some 2 million PBMC per well were cultured with 10 ug/ml peptides in IMDM containing roughly 5% human AB serum, around 10 IU/ml IL-2 and gentamicin. In both COVID-19 convalescent patients and infection-naive vaccine recipients, the study compared SARS-CoV-2 spike-specific CD4+ TCR repertoires from before mRNA vaccination with those from after it. Altogether, around 11 COVID-19 convalescent patients and 4 SARS-CoV-2-naive healthy vaccine recipients made up the full study. Cultures from other donors in the study were sequenced with the Oncomine TCR Beta short-read assay on an Illumina iSeq 100. General study outcomes and caveats: The study was limited by a small number of convalescent patients and lacked early post-infection timepoints. In healthy vaccine recipients, vaccine-induced clones were almost all SARS-CoV-2 mono-reactive, with only 1 of 255 cross-reactive with common cold coronaviruses. Clones induced by infection and clones induced by vaccination both contracted markedly at late timepoints after vaccination, which fits with T cell responses waning over time.

After around 10 days of culture, CD4+ T cells were isolated with the EasySep CD4+ T cell isolation kit. Negative nucleocapsid antibody results before and after vaccination confirmed that the healthy vaccine recipients had no prior SARS-CoV-2 infection. Half of the culture medium was replaced with fresh IL-2-containing medium on days 3 and 7. Each peptide stimulation condition was cultured in triplicate wells unless otherwise noted. PBMC were separated from whole blood using Ficoll-Paque Plus gradient centrifugation and were then either cryopreserved at -140C or used fresh. The QIAamp micro DNA kit was used to extract genomic DNA from the cultured CD4+ T cells. Receptors were amplified or captured by the immunoSEQ multiplex PCR assay. TCR beta CDR3 sequencing was performed on DNA from the cultured, isolated CD4+ T cells. In the authors' own workflow: Non-productive TCR sequences were removed and reads were trimmed to the CDR3 region, keeping CDR3s of at least 7 amino acids. The MANAFEST web app was used to pick out antigen-specific clonotypes by comparing their expansion in peptide wells with that in reference cultures. To count as positive, a clone had to show expansion at FDR<0.05 compared with the reference and with all other wells, an odds ratio above 5, and a frequency above 0.1% in two replicate wells. A clonotype was defined as cross-reactive if the clonotype was significantly expanded both in SARS-CoV-2 spike wells and in at least one common cold coronavirus spike condition. Using the stringdist R package, CDR3 similarity was measured by Levenshtein distance, and unrooted trees were constructed with ape in R 3.6.1. Sourced from immuneACCESS, this table was stored by TCRdb with only in-frame sequences that have V and J called. A share of the clones is absent; for the studies checked, an unresolved V gene accounts for under half, and the remainder has no known explanation. D and trimming come from the DNA, and the V and J calls and clone size come from that table. This sample comprises roughly 34,000 clones, 70% of them detected only once. The biggest ten clones account for 3.5% to 4% of the sample.

Regarding this clone: Its specific antigen is unknown. Qualities for individual bases were not recorded, and no much larger clone is one base off.

Source: CD4+ T cells from PBMCs cultured without peptide, taken before COVID-19 vaccination. This TCR was recovered from a human donor who received a COVID-19 vaccine.

The DNA is TGTGCCAGCAGTTTTCTTGCCTCCGGGGAGCTGTTTTTT. This gives the protein CASSFLASGELFF. This sequence uses TRBV12-3 or TRBV12-4 and TRBJ2-2; the D segment cannot be called with confidence. The junction carries 8 bases between V and J, which are trimmed by 3 bases and 6 bases respectively. Including cysteine and phenylalanine, the CDR3 has 13 amino acids. The CDR3 DNA has 39 bases and is translated from base 1.